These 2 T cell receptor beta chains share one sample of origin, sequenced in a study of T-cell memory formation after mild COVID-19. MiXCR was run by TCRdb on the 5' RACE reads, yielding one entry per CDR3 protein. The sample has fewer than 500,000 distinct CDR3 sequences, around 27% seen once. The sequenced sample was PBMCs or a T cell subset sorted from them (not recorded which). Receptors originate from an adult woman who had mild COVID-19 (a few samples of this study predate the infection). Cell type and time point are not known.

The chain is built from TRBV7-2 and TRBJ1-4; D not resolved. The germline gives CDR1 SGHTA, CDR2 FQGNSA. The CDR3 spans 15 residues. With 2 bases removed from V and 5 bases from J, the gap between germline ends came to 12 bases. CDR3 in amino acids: CASSLNRGMNEKLFF. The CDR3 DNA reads TGTGCCAGCAGCTTAAATCGGGGAATGAATGAAAAACTGTTTTTT.

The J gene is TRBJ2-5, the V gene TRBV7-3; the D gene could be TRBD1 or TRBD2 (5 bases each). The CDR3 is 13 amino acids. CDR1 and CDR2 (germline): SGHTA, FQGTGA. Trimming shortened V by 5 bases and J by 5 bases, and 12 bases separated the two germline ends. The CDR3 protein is CASSNGDGETQYF. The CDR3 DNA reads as TGTGCCAGCAGCAACGGGGACGGGGAGACCCAGTACTTC.